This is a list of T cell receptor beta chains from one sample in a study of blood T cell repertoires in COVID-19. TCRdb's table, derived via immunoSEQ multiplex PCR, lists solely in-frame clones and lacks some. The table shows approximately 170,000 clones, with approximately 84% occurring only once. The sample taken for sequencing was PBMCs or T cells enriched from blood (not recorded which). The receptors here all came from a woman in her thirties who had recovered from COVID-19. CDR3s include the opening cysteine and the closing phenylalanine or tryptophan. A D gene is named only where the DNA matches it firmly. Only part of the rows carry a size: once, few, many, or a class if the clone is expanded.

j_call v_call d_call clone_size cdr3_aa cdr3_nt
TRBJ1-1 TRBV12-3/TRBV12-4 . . CASTRQNTEAFF TGTGCCAGCACCAGACAGAACACTGAAGCTTTCTTT
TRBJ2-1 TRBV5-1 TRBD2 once CASSSGLESGEQFF TGCGCCAGCAGCTCAGGACTAGAATCGGGTGAGCAGTTCTTC
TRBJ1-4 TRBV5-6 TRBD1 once CASRTGTGSEKLFF TGTGCCAGCAGGACCGGGACAGGGTCTGAAAAACTGTTTTTT
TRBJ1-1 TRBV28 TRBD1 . CASSRPGQGLNTEAFF TGTGCCAGCAGTAGACCGGGACAGGGTTTGAACACTGAAGCTTTCTTT
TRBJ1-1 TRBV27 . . CASSTPTGSLRNTEAFF TGTGCCAGCAGTACCCCGACAGGTTCGTTACGCAACACTGAAGCTTTCTTT
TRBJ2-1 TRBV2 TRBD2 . CASGTSGSGHNEQFF TGTGCCAGCGGGACTAGCGGGAGTGGCCACAATGAGCAGTTCTTC
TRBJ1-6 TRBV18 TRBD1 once CASSPEQGTGHSPLHF TGTGCCAGCTCACCAGAACAGGGGACGGGTCATTCACCCCTCCACTTT
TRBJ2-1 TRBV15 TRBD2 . CATSRDTRGGPVF TGTGCCACCAGCAGAGATACGCGGGGGGGCCCGGTCTTC
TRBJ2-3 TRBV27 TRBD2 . CASRATSGTDTQYF TGTGCCAGCAGGGCGACTAGCGGCACAGATACGCAGTATTTT
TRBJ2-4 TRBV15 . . CATTPQAGSKNIQYF TGTGCCACCACGCCCCAGGCGGGGTCCAAAAACATTCAGTACTTC
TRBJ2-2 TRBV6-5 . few CASSFGTPGELFF TGTGCCAGCAGCTTCGGGACTCCCGGGGAGCTGTTTTTT
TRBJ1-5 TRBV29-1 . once CGGGDGISNQPQHF TGCGGTGGCGGGGACGGGATAAGCAATCAGCCCCAGCATTTT
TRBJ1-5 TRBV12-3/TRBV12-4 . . CASSTQGYQPQHF TGTGCCAGCAGCACCCAGGGCTATCAGCCCCAGCATTTT
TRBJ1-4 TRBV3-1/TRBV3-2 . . CASSRQLTNEKLFF TGTGCCAGCAGCCGACAACTAACTAATGAAAAACTGTTTTTT
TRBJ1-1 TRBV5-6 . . CASSLFWEGLNTEAFF TGTGCCAGCAGCTTGTTCTGGGAGGGATTGAACACTGAAGCTTTCTTT
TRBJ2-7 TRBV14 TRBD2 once CASSQDWVRREGPYEQYF TGTGCCAGCAGCCAAGATTGGGTCCGGCGGGAGGGCCCCTACGAGCAGTACTTC
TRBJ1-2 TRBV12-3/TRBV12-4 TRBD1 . CASSIVGGPGYTF TGTGCCAGCAGTATCGTAGGGGGCCCTGGCTACACCTTC
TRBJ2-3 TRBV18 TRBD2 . CASSPLAGGRLGTDTQYF TGTGCCAGCTCACCACTAGCGGGGGGCAGACTAGGCACAGATACGCAGTATTTT
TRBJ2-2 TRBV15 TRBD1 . CATSRTTGGLNTGELFF TGTGCCACCAGCAGAACGACAGGGGGCTTGAACACCGGGGAGCTGTTTTTT
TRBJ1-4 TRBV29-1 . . CSVGGGGSGEKLFF TGCAGCGTTGGCGGGGGAGGTTCGGGTGAAAAACTGTTTTTT
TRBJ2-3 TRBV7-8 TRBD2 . CASSILAGADTQYF TGTGCCAGCAGCATTCTAGCGGGGGCAGATACGCAGTATTTT
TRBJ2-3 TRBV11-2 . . CASSPRQRDTQYF TGTGCCAGCAGCCCCCGTCAGCGGGATACGCAGTATTTT
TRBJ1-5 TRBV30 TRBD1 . CAWSRPTGGNQPQHF TGTGCCTGGAGTCGTCCCACAGGGGGCAATCAGCCCCAGCATTTT
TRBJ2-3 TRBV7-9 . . CASSLVGGAGTDTQYF TGTGCCAGCAGCTTAGTCGGCGGTGCCGGCACAGATACGCAGTATTTT
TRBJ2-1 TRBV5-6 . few CASSQGEVQFF TGTGCCAGCAGCCAGGGGGAGGTGCAGTTCTTC
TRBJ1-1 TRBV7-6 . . CASRQDLAVGTEAFF TGTGCCAGCAGGCAAGACCTGGCGGTCGGCACTGAAGCTTTCTTT
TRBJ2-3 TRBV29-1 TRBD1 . CSVEGTGDTDTQYF TGCAGCGTTGAAGGGACAGGGGACACAGATACGCAGTATTTT
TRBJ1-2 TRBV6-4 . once CASSGSPQGGGYTF TGTGCCAGCAGTGGTTCTCCCCAGGGAGGTGGCTACACCTTC
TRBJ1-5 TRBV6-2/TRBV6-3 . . CASGYSEPQHF TGTGCCAGCGGTTATTCAGAGCCCCAGCATTTT
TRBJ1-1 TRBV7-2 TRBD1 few CASTPLNRDRGREAAFF TGTGCCAGCACCCCTCTCAACCGGGACAGGGGCCGCGAGGCAGCTTTCTTT
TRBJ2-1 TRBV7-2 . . CASSLDRHRAYNEQFF TGTGCCAGCAGCTTGGATCGGCACAGGGCGTACAATGAGCAGTTCTTC
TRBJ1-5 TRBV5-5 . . CASSWGSGVAQPQHF TGTGCCAGCAGCTGGGGTTCAGGGGTGGCTCAGCCCCAGCATTTT
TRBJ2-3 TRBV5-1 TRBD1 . CASSPGTGIDTQYF TGCGCCAGCAGCCCCGGGACAGGGATAGATACGCAGTATTTT
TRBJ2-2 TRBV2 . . CASSEGLQNTGELFF TGTGCCAGCAGTGAAGGACTCCAGAACACCGGGGAGCTGTTTTTT
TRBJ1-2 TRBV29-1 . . CSVLSSNYGYTF TGCAGCGTTTTGAGTTCTAACTATGGCTACACCTTC
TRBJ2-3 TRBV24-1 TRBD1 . CATRGTASTDTQYF TGTGCCACCAGAGGGACAGCAAGCACAGATACGCAGTATTTT
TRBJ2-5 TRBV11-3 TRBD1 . CASSLGQGEGQETQYF TGTGCCAGCAGCTTAGGACAGGGGGAGGGCCAAGAGACCCAGTACTTC
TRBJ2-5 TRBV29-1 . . CSVAGIQETQYF TGCAGCGTTGCCGGGATACAGGAGACCCAGTACTTC
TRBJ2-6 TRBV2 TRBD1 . CASTSGTAASGANVLTF TGTGCCAGCACCTCCGGGACAGCCGCCTCTGGGGCCAACGTCCTGACTTTC
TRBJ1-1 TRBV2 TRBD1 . CASKGQIMNTEAFF TGTGCCAGCAAGGGACAGATCATGAACACTGAAGCTTTCTTT
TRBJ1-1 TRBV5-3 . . CARSTTRWAEAFF TGTGCCAGAAGCACTACCCGGTGGGCTGAAGCTTTCTTT
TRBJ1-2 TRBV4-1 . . CASSQEISANYGYTF TGCGCCAGCAGCCAAGAAATATCCGCTAACTATGGCTACACCTTC
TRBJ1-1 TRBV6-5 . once CASSQTRNTEAFF TGTGCCAGCAGCCAGACACGGAACACTGAAGCTTTCTTT
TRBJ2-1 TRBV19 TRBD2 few CASRTDPGTSGVNNEQFF TGTGCCAGTAGAACGGACCCCGGGACTAGCGGGGTGAACAATGAGCAGTTCTTC
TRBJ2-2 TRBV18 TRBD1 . CASSPPGGLNTGELFF TGTGCCAGCTCACCACCAGGGGGCCTTAACACCGGGGAGCTGTTTTTT
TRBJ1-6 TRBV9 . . CASSVEGNSPLHF TGTGCCAGCAGCGTAGAGGGGAATTCACCCCTCCACTTT
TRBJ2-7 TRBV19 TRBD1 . CASASGTGGYEQYF TGTGCCAGTGCATCCGGGACAGGGGGATACGAGCAGTACTTC
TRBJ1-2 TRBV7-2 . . CASSRDSYGYTF TGTGCCAGCTCCAGGGACTCCTATGGCTACACCTTC
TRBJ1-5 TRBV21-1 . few CASSKALWDRDLQPQHF TGTGCCAGCAGCAAAGCGCTTTGGGACAGGGATTTGCAGCCCCAGCATTTT
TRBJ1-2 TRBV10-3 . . CAISESVVVGRVGGYTF TGTGCCATCAGTGAGTCCGTGGTCGTAGGCAGGGTCGGTGGCTACACCTTC